What follows is one TCR beta chain and its context. This sample also contains other DNA sequences that code for the same CDR3. These data are taken from a study of blood T cell repertoires in COVID-19. Study background: Samples representing acute and convalescent COVID-19 were sourced from the United States, Italy and Spain. PBMCs, B-cell-depleted T cells, or T cells provided the cDNA or gDNA that made up the material.

In the authors' methods: Reference gene primers were amplified, and this amplification served to estimate nucleated cell counts. Assay: immunoSEQ multiplex PCR; the TCRdb copy retains only in-frame clones and omits some. The D gene and trimming were derived from the DNA, and the V and J assignments and clone size from that table. The table has a few hundred thousand clones, 75% to 90% seen once. The clonotype comes from a woman between 35 and 50 years old who had recovered from COVID-19. The sequencing sample was made of peripheral blood.

DNA for the CDR3: TGTGCCAGCAGTTCGGGACAGGGATCCTACGAGCAGTACTTC. Protein: CASSSGQGSYEQYF. V and J are TRBV28 and TRBJ2-7; the match to TRBD1 covers 9 bases. Germline trimming cut 4 bases from V and 1 base from J; bases unmatched to any gene: 2. CDR3 length: 14 amino acids. Germline CDR1 and CDR2: MDHEN and SYDVKM.